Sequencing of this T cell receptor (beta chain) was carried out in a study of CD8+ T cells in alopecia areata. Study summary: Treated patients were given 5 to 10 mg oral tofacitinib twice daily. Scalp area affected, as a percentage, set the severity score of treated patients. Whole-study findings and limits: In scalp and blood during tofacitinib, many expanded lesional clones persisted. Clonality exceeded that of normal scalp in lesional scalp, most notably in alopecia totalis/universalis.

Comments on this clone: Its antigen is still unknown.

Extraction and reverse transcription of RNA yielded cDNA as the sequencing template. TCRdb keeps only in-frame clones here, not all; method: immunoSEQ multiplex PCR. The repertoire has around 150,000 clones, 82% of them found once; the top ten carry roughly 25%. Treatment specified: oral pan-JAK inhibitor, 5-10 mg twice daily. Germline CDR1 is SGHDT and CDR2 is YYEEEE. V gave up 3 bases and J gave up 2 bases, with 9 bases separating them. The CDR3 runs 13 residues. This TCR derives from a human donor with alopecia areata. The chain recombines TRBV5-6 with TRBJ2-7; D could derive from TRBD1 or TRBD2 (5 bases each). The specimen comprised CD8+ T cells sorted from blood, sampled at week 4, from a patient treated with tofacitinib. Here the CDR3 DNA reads TGTGCCAGCAGCTCGGGACCCACCTACGAGCAGTACTTC. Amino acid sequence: CASSSGPTYEQYF. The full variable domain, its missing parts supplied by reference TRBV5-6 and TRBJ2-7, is DAGVTQSPTHLIKTRGQQVTLRCSPKSGHDTVSWYQQALGQGPQFIFQYYEEEERQRGNFPDRFSGHQFPNYSSELNVNALLLGDSALYLCASSSGPTYEQYFGPGTRLTVT.